This T cell receptor beta chain was recovered during a study of T cell responses to AZD1222 COVID-19 vaccine. The CDR3 consists of 15 residues. Looked up from germline, CDR1 is SGHAT and CDR2 is FQNNGV. V gave up 4 bases and J gave up 10 bases; unmatched junction bases: 9. Study-wide results and limits: Spike-spanning, vaccine-associated CD4 TCRs were dominant at 160-218 and 743-854. Among spike-specific TCRs, nearly half reportedly target unmutated variant regions.

Details on this clone: Antigen unknown.

Libraries were prepared by immunoSEQ multiplex PCR; TCRdb keeps only in-frame clonotypes and omits some of them. The sample contains about 120,000 clones, around nine tenths of which appear only once. The V call is TRBV11-2, the J call TRBJ1-6; 8 bases fit TRBD1. The material was peripheral blood, obtained on day 0 of AZD1222 vaccination. This TCR was sampled from an adult in good health. The DNA of the CDR3 is TGTGCCAGCAGCTCCCTGACAGGGGCTAAGTCACCCCTCCACTTT. Residues: CASSSLTGAKSPLHF.